The T cell receptor beta chain described here comes from a study of breast tumors, draining lymph nodes, adjacent tissues. Findings and caveats of the study: Luminal-like breast cancer showed significantly greater tumor-nontumor repertoire similarity than basal-like breast cancer did. Tumor TCR diversity was below lymph nodes but above nontumor tissue. Data only fit, rather than demonstrated, lymph node origin of most tumor T cells.

The CDR3 is 15 amino acids. Per the germline V gene, CDR1 is SNHLY and CDR2 is FYNNEI. Breast cancer patients provided tissue from their axillary draining lymph nodes. TCRdb passed the multiplex PCR reads through MiXCR, listing each CDR3 protein once. The sample yields around 120,000 distinct CDR3 sequences, 20% seen once. This clonotype was observed at least ten times. What it recognizes is unknown. Sequencing was performed on axillary lymph node tissue. This sequence joins TRBV2 and TRBJ1-6; 7 bases agree with TRBD1. The source is a female donor with breast cancer. Some clones in this sample may be carry-over from other donors' samples. In nucleotides, the CDR3 is TGTGGGGGGAGACAGGGTGAACCCTATAATTCACCCCTCCACTTT. The encoded protein is CGGRQGEPYNSPLHF. Supplemented by reference TRBV2 and TRBJ1-6, the full variable domain reads EPEVTQTPSHQVTQMGQEVILRCVPISNHLYFYWYRQILGQKVEFLVSFYNNEISEKSEIFDDQFSVERPDGSNFTLKIRSTKLEDSAMYFCGGRQGEPYNSPLHFGNGTRLTVT.